These 14 T cell receptor beta chains share one sample of origin, sequenced in a study of T cell responses to AZD1222 COVID-19 vaccine. TCRdb's copy holds only in-frame clones and misses some; the assay was immunoSEQ multiplex PCR. The table lists some 200,000 clones, approximately 90% of them singletons. The sequences come from peripheral blood, collected 28 days after the second dose of the MenACWY control vaccine. The source is an adult who received the MenACWY meningococcal vaccine as a control.

In its sample, this clone was seen a few times. The chain uses TRBV12-3 or TRBV12-4 and TRBJ1-2, with unresolved D. Trimming stripped 3 bases from V and 5 bases from J, with 10 bases between. This CDR3 spans 13 amino acids. The CDR3 reads CASSFSSFYGYTF. The CDR3 DNA reads TGTGCCAGCAGTTTTTCGTCATTTTATGGCTACACCTTC.

V usage is TRBV11-3 and J usage is TRBJ2-1; 14 bases map to TRBD2. Germline V CDR1 and CDR2: SGHNT, YENEEA. Trimming cost V 7 bases and J 8 bases; bases outside gene matches: 13. The CDR3 totals 17 residues. The CDR3 DNA follows: TGTGCCAGCACCGTCGGACTAGCGGGAGGAATGGGCCATGAGCAGTTCTTC. Protein product: CASTVGLAGGMGHEQFF.

J is TRBJ1-5 and V is TRBV6-5; possibly TRBD1 for D (5 bases). Germline-derived CDR1 and CDR2 are MNHEY and SVGAGI. The CDR3 is made up of 14 amino acids. V was shortened by 5 bases and J by 3 bases, with 11 bases between the two germline ends. The CDR3 bases are TGTGCCAGCAGTACCCGACAGTACAATCAGCCCCAGCATTTT. Protein sequence: CASSTRQYNQPQHF.

The rearrangement uses TRBV29-1 and TRBJ2-3, with D possibly being TRBD1 (5 bases). Trimming took off 4 bases at V and 0 bases at J, with 17 bases between the two ends. From germline, CDR1 is SQVTM and CDR2 ANQGSEA. The length of the CDR3 is 16 residues. The CDR3 region is CSVGGPVETSTDTQYF. DNA of the CDR3: TGCAGCGTTGGGGGCCCCGTCGAAACTAGCACAGATACGCAGTATTTT.

This chain uses TRBV10-3 with TRBJ2-1; 14 bases match TRBD2. The length of the CDR3 is 15 residues. The ends lost 1 base at V and 9 bases at J; junction bases unmatched: 2. Germline V CDR1 and CDR2: ENHRY, SYGVKD. The CDR3 here is CAISEWGTSGGEQFF. As DNA, the CDR3 is TGTGCCATCAGTGAGTGGGGGACTAGCGGGGGTGAGCAGTTCTTC.

The CDR3 region has the DNA TGTGCCTGGAGGCAATTCAACCGGGGCCCGGGGAAATACTTC. This codes for CAWRQFNRGPGKYF. The chain is built from TRBV30 and TRBJ2-7; tentatively, D is TRBD1 or TRBD2 (5 bases each). The CDR3 sequence is 14 residues long. Germline loops: CDR1 GTSNPN, CDR2 SVGIG (reference sequence). V lost 3 bases, J lost 13 bases, and 25 bases lay in between.

The chain has TRBV5-5 and TRBJ2-7, with a tentative D call TRBD1 (6 bases). The ends were cut back, 4 bases at V and 6 bases at J, with 20 bases in the middle. Germline V gene data show CDR1 as SGHKS and CDR2 as YYEKEE (reference sequence). The CDR3 is made up of 15 amino acids. Here the CDR3 DNA reads TGTGCCAGCAGCCCGCTGGGACAAAAAGGGGCCGAGCAGTACTTC. The encoded protein is CASSPLGQKGAEQYF.

The rearrangement joins TRBV18 to TRBJ1-1; no clear D. The CDR3 length is 14 residues. V was clipped by 3 bases and J by 8 bases, with 16 bases between them. Germline CDR1 reads KGHSH; CDR2 reads LQKENI. CDR3 sequence: CASSPLGGGTEAFF. In DNA form, the CDR3 reads TGTGCCAGCTCACCGTTAGGCGGCGGAACAGAAGCTTTCTTT.

The chain carries TRBV19 and TRBJ1-5; TRBD1 matches at 9 bases. The V gene end was trimmed by 6 bases and the J gene end by 4 bases; junction bases not matched to a gene: 4. Germline V gives CDR1 LNHDA, CDR2 SQIVND (reference sequence). The CDR3 contains 14 residues. The CDR3 sequence: CASRPDRGNQPQHF. In DNA form, the CDR3 reads TGTGCCAGTAGGCCGGACAGGGGTAATCAGCCCCAGCATTTT.

The chain carries TRBV30 and TRBJ1-5; a possible D gene is TRBD1 (5 bases). Trimming removed 0 bases from V and 1 base from J, with 7 bases in between. Germline CDR1 reads GTSNPN; CDR2 reads SVGIG (reference sequence). The CDR3 runs 14 residues. The DNA for the CDR3 is TGTGCCTGGAGTGTGGCAGGGAGCAATCAGCCCCAGCATTTT. Its protein is CAWSVAGSNQPQHF.

The chain links TRBV7-2 to TRBJ2-3; D is possibly TRBD2 (5 bases). V was pared by 5 bases and J by 3 bases, with 12 bases between. The CDR3 runs 14 residues. Germline V gives CDR1 SGHTA, CDR2 FQGNSA. For the CDR3, the DNA is TGTGCCAGCAGCCGGAGTCCGGGGACAGATACGCAGTATTTT. This translates into CASSRSPGTDTQYF.

This rearrangement joins TRBV21-1 to TRBJ1-2; TRBD1 is the table's D call and was not checked against the DNA. TRBV21-1 is marked as a pseudogene. The CDR3 contains 13 residues. CDR3 bases: TGTGCCAGCAGCAACGGGACAGTCTATGGCTACACCTTC. Its translation is CASSNGTVYGYTF.

DNA for the CDR3: TGTGCCAGCAGCCTGGACCTTGATCGGTTTACTGAAGCTTTCTTT. Amino acids: CASSLDLDRFTEAFF. The rearrangement uses TRBV7-2 and TRBJ1-1; no clear D. Germline CDR1 SGHTA, CDR2 FQGNSA. The V and J ends lost 5 bases and 5 bases respectively, with 18 bases between them. The CDR3 runs to 15 residues.

With regard to this clone: Other DNA sequences in the same sample also yield this CDR3. The chain recombines TRBV27 with TRBJ2-7; D gene uncertain. Trimming pared 2 bases from V and 0 bases from J, leaving 5 bases between. This CDR3 spans 13 amino acids. CDR1 and CDR2 (germline): MNHEY, SMNVEV (reference sequence). This CDR3 is CASSLQSSYEQYF. The DNA for the CDR3 is TGTGCCAGCAGTTTACAGAGCTCCTACGAGCAGTACTTC.